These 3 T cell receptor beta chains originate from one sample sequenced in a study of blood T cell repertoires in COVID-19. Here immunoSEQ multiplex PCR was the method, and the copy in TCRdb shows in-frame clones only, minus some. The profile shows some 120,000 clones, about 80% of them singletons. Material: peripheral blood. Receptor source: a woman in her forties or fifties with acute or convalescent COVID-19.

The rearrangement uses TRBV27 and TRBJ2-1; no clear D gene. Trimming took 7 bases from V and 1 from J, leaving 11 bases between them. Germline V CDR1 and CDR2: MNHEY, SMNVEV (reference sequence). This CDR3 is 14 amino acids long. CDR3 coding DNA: TGTGCCAGCAAGTCTCAGGTTTCCTACAATGAGCAGTTCTTC. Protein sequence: CASKSQVSYNEQFF.

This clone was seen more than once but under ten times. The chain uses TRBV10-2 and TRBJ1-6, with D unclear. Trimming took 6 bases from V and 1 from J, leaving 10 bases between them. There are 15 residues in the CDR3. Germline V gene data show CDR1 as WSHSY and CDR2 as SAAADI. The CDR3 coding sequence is TGCGCCAGCAGGGGAGGGAATTCCTATAATTCACCCCTCCACTTT. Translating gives CASRGGNSYNSPLHF.

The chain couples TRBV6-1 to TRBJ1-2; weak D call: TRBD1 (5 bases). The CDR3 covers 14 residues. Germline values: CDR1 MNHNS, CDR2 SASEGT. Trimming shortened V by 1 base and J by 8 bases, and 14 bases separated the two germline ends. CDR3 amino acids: CASSEGQLSVGYTF. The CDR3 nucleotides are TGTGCCAGCAGTGAAGGACAGCTGTCCGTCGGCTACACCTTC.